Listed below are T cell receptor beta chains from one sample, sequenced in a study of blood T cells in healthy people across ages. TCRdb independently ran MiXCR on the 5' RACE reads; one entry per CDR3 protein. This sample has around 800,000 distinct CDR3 sequences, with roughly 46% found just once. Sequencing used blood. These receptor sequences come from a man older than 75 in good health. The CDR3 runs from the conserved cysteine through the conserved F or W. A D gene is named only where the DNA matches it firmly. Not every row has a clone size; where given, it reads once, few, many or a size class.

v_gene: TRBV7-9; d_gene: -; abundance: few; j_gene: TRBJ2-7; len: 13; CDR3aa: CASSLVDRSEQYF; CDR3nt: TGTGCCAGCAGCTTAGTTGACAGGTCAGAGCAGTACTTC
v_gene: TRBV7-2; d_gene: -; abundance: few; j_gene: TRBJ2-7; len: 14; CDR3aa: CASRGRTYGYEQYF; CDR3nt: TGTGCCTCACGAGGACGGACATACGGCTACGAGCAGTACTTC
v_gene: TRBV20-1; d_gene: TRBD1; abundance: few; j_gene: TRBJ1-4; len: 16; CDR3aa: CSAGGQAIGANEKLFF; CDR3nt: TGCAGTGCCGGAGGACAGGCAATAGGAGCTAATGAAAAACTGTTTTTT
v_gene: TRBV15; d_gene: TRBD1; abundance: -; j_gene: TRBJ1-5; len: 14; CDR3aa: CATSPGQFNQPQHF; CDR3nt: TGTGCCACCAGTCCGGGACAGTTCAATCAGCCCCAGCATTTT
v_gene: TRBV20-1; d_gene: -; abundance: -; j_gene: TRBJ1-2; len: 13; CDR3aa: CSARAGLNYGYTF; CDR3nt: TGCAGTGCTAGGGCGGGGCTTAACTATGGCTACACCTTC
v_gene: TRBV12-3/TRBV12-4; d_gene: TRBD2; abundance: -; j_gene: TRBJ2-7; len: 15; CDR3aa: CASRPSGTSNHEQYF; CDR3nt: TGTGCCAGCAGACCCTCCGGGACTAGCAACCACGAGCAGTACTTC
v_gene: TRBV6-2/TRBV6-3; d_gene: -; abundance: -; j_gene: TRBJ2-7; len: 18; CDR3aa: CASSYLATDPSRNNEQYF; CDR3nt: TGTGCCAGCAGTTACCTTGCTACAGACCCCAGTCGTAACAATGAGCAGTACTTC
v_gene: TRBV12-3/TRBV12-4; d_gene: TRBD1; abundance: -; j_gene: TRBJ2-7; len: 15; CDR3aa: CASSPGQGKGYEQYF; CDR3nt: TGTGCCAGCAGTCCCGGACAGGGGAAAGGGTACGAGCAGTACTTC
v_gene: TRBV29-1; d_gene: TRBD2; abundance: -; j_gene: TRBJ2-1; len: 12; CDR3aa: CSVGREGIGQFF; CDR3nt: TGCAGCGTAGGACGGGAGGGCATAGGGCAGTTCTTC
v_gene: TRBV20-1; d_gene: -; abundance: few; j_gene: TRBJ2-5; len: 14; CDR3aa: CSARDPSGVRTQYF; CDR3nt: TGCAGTGCTAGAGATCCGTCGGGGGTTCGGACCCAGTACTTC